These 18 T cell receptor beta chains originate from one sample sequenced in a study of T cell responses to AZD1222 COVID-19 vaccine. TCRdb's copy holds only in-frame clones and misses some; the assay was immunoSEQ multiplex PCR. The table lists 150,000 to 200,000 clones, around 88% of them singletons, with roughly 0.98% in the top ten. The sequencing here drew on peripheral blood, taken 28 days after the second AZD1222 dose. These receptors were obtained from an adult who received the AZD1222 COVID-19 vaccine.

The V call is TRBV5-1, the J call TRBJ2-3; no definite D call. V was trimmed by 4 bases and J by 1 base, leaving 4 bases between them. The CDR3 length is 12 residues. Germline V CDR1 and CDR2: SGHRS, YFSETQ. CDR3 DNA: TGCGCCAGCAGCCCGGGCACAGATACGCAGTATTTT. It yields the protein CASSPGTDTQYF. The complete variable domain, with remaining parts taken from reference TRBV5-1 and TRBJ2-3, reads KAGVTQTPRYLIKTRGQQVTLSCSPISGHRSVSWYQQTPGQGLQFLFEYFSETQRNKGNFPGRFSGRQFSNSRSEMNVSTLELGDSALYLCASSPGTDTQYFGPGTRLTVL.

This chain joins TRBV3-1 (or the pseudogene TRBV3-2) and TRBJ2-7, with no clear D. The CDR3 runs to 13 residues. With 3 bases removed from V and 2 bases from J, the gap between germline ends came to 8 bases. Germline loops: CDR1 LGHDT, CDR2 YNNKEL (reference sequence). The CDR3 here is CASSQGPTYEQYF. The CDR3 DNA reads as TGTGCCAGCAGCCAGGGTCCCACCTACGAGCAGTACTTC.

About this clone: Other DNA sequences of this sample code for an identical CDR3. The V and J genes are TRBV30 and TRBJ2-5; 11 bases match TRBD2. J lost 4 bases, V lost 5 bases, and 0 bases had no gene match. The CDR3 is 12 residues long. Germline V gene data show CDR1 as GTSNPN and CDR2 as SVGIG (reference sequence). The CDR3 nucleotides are TGTGCCTGGGGACTAGCGGGAGAGACCCAGTACTTC. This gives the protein CAWGLAGETQYF.

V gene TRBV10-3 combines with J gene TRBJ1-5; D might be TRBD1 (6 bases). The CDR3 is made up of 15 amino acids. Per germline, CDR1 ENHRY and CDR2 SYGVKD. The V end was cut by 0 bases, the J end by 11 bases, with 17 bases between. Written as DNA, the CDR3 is TGTGCCATCAGTGAGTCGTCTGGGGGCCTCCGGGCCCAGCATTTT. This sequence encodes CAISESSGGLRAQHF.

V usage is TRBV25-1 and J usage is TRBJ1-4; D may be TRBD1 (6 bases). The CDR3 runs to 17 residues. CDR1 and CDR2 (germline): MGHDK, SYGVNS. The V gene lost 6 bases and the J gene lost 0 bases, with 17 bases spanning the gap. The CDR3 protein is CASRPPGHLATNEKLFF. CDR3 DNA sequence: TGTGCCAGCAGACCTCCGGGACACCTTGCAACTAATGAAAAACTGTTTTTT.

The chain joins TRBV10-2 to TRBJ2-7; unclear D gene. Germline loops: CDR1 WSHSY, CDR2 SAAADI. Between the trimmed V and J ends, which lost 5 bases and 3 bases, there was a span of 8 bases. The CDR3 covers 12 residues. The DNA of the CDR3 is TGCGCCAGCAGTCTCGATATCTACGAGCAGTACTTC. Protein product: CASSLDIYEQYF.

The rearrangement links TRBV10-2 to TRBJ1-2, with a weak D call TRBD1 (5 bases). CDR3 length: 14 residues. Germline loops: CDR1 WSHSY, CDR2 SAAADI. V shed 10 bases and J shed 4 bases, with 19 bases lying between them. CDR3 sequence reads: CATLQREGAYGYTF. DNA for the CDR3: TGCGCCACCCTTCAAAGGGAAGGGGCCTATGGCTACACCTTC.

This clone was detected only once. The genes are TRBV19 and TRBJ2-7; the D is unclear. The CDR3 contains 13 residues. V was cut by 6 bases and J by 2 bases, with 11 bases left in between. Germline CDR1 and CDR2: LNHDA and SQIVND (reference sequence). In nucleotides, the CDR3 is TGTGCCAGTAGCGCAGGCCCAACCTACGAGCAGTACTTC. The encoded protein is CASSAGPTYEQYF.

The CDR3 here is CASSPLMNTEAFF. The CDR3 coding sequence is TGTGCCAGTTCCCCCCTAATGAACACTGAAGCTTTCTTT. V gene TRBV19 combines with J gene TRBJ1-1; no definite D call. CDR1 is LNHDA, CDR2 SQIVND, per germline (reference sequence). The CDR3 has 13 residues. V was cut by 8 bases and J by 0 bases, with 10 bases left in between.

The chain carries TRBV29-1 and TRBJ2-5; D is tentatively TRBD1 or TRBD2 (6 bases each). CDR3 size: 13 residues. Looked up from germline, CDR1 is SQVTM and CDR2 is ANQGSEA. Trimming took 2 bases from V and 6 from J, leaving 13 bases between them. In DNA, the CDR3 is TGCAGCGTTGAATTCACAGGGAGGAAGACCCAGTACTTC. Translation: CSVEFTGRKTQYF. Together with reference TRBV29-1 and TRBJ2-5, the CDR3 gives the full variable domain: SAVISQKPSRDICQRGTSLTIQCQVDSQVTMMFWYRQQPGQSLTLIATANQGSEATYESGFVIDKFPISRPNLTFSTLTVSNMSPEDSSIYLCSVEFTGRKTQYFGPGTRLLVL.

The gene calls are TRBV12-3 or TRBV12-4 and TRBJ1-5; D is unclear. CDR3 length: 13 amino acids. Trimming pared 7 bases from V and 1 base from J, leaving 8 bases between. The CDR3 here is CASTQRSNQPQHF. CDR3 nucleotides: TGTGCCAGCACGCAGAGGAGCAATCAGCCCCAGCATTTT.

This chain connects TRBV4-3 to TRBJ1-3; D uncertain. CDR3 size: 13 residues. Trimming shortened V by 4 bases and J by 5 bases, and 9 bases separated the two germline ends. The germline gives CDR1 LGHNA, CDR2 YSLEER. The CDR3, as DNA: TGCGCCAGCAGCCCCCAGGTTAGAAACACCATATATTTT. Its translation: CASSPQVRNTIYF.

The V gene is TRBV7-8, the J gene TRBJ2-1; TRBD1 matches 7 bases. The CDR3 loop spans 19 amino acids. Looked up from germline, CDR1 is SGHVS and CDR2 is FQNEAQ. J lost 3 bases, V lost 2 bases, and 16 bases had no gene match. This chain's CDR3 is CASSLPVQGTGVNYNEQFF. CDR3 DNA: TGTGCCAGCAGCTTACCGGTTCAAGGAACAGGGGTCAACTACAATGAGCAGTTCTTC.

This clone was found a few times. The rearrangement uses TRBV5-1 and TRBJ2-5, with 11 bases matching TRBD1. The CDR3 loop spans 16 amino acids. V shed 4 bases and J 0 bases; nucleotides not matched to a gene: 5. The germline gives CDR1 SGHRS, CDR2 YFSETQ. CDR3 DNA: TGCGCCAGCAGCCCGGGGACAGGGGGGTACCAAGAGACCCAGTACTTC. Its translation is CASSPGTGGYQETQYF.

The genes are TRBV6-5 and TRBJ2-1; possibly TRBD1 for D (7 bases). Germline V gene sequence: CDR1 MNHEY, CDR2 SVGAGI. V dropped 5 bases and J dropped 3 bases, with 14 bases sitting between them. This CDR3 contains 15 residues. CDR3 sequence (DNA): TGTGCCAGCAGTCCCCAGGGGGGTTTCTACAATGAGCAGTTCTTC. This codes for CASSPQGGFYNEQFF.

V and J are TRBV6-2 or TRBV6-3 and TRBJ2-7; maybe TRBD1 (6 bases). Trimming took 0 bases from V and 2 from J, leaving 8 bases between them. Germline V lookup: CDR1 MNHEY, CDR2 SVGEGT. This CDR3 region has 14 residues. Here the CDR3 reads CASSYSGAAYEQYF. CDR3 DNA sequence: TGTGCCAGCAGTTACTCGGGGGCTGCCTACGAGCAGTACTTC.

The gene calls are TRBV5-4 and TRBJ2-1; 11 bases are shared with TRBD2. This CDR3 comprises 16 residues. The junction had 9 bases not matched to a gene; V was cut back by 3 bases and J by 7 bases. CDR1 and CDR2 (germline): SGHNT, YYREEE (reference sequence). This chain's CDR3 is CASSSLTSGALNEQFF. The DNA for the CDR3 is TGTGCCAGCAGCTCCTTGACTAGCGGGGCTCTAAATGAGCAGTTCTTC.

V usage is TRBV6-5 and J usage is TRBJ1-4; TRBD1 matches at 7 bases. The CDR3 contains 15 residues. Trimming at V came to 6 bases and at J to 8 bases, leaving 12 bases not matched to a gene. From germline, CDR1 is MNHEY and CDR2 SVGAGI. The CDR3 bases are TGTGCCAGCAGCTCAAGGGGCAGGGGGGGAGAAAAACTGTTTTTT. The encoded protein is CASSSRGRGGEKLFF.